A selection of T cell receptor beta chains follows, all from one sample in a study of Graves' ophthalmopathy and Graves' hyperthyroidism. TCRdb analysed the multiplex PCR reads with MiXCR anew, one entry per CDR3 protein. The sample holds roughly 160,000 distinct CDR3 sequences, around 40% seen once. Sample: peripheral blood. The receptors originated from a man aged 25-45 years with Graves' ophthalmopathy. Each CDR3 is given without its conserved first and last residue. Some rows mark clone size as missing; the rest say once, few, many or name a class of expanded clone.

V gene: TRBV4-1; J gene: TRBJ1-2; clone size: NA; CDR3 protein: ASSQGGTVNYDYT
V gene: TRBV5-1; J gene: TRBJ1-5; clone size: many; CDR3 protein: ASSPGESNQPQH
V gene: TRBV12-3/TRBV12-4; J gene: TRBJ1-5; clone size: NA; CDR3 protein: ASSLWGGQPQH
V gene: TRBV7-2; J gene: TRBJ2-7; clone size: many; CDR3 protein: ASSLGSLAYEQY
V gene: TRBV6-5; J gene: TRBJ1-5; clone size: NA; CDR3 protein: ASRLTQAGGNQPQH
V gene: TRBV9; J gene: TRBJ2-5; clone size: many; CDR3 protein: ASSPTTGLGQETQY
V gene: TRBV5-1; J gene: TRBJ2-7; clone size: many; CDR3 protein: ASSLIGGRDNEQY
V gene: TRBV6-2/TRBV6-3; J gene: TRBJ1-1; clone size: NA; CDR3 protein: ASTWDGDTEAF
V gene: TRBV6-5; J gene: TRBJ2-3; clone size: many; CDR3 protein: ASSYSSTDTQY
V gene: TRBV9; J gene: TRBJ2-5; clone size: many; CDR3 protein: ASSAAGTGAETQY
V gene: TRBV7-2; J gene: TRBJ2-5; clone size: few; CDR3 protein: ASSLTASETQY
V gene: TRBV15; J gene: TRBJ1-3; clone size: many; CDR3 protein: ATSMWQGVTGNTIY
V gene: TRBV30; J gene: TRBJ1-1; clone size: NA; CDR3 protein: AWSVNRVEAF
V gene: TRBV12-3/TRBV12-4; J gene: TRBJ1-3; clone size: many; CDR3 protein: ASSFGSLGNSGNTIY
V gene: TRBV11-2; J gene: TRBJ2-2; clone size: NA; CDR3 protein: ASSIRTGENTGELF
V gene: TRBV28; J gene: TRBJ2-7; clone size: many; CDR3 protein: ASSIPGTWDEQY
V gene: TRBV6-2/TRBV6-3; J gene: TRBJ1-2; clone size: many; CDR3 protein: ASSLQGYNYGYT
V gene: TRBV6-5; J gene: TRBJ1-1; clone size: many; CDR3 protein: ASSYRNTEAF
V gene: TRBV7-3; J gene: TRBJ1-5; clone size: NA; CDR3 protein: ASSLTRDQPQH
V gene: TRBV6-2/TRBV6-3; J gene: TRBJ2-7; clone size: NA; CDR3 protein: ASSYVPSSYEQY
V gene: TRBV20-1; J gene: TRBJ1-2; clone size: many; CDR3 protein: SATSGTGYYGYT
V gene: TRBV4-1; J gene: TRBJ1-5; clone size: many; CDR3 protein: ASSQDNGGWQPQH
V gene: TRBV6-2/TRBV6-3; J gene: TRBJ2-5; clone size: few; CDR3 protein: ASSEGTLPQETQY
V gene: TRBV6-1; J gene: TRBJ1-1; clone size: NA; CDR3 protein: AIRARLENTEAF
V gene: TRBV6-2/TRBV6-3; J gene: TRBJ2-7; clone size: NA; CDR3 protein: ASSYPTDSYEQY
V gene: TRBV30; J gene: TRBJ1-6; clone size: many; CDR3 protein: AWKWTGPLH
V gene: TRBV12-3/TRBV12-4; J gene: TRBJ1-5; clone size: many; CDR3 protein: ASSLGRVNQPQH
V gene: TRBV7-2; J gene: TRBJ2-2; clone size: NA; CDR3 protein: ASSLAAAGELF
V gene: TRBV12-3/TRBV12-4; J gene: TRBJ2-5; clone size: many; CDR3 protein: ASSFGGSSGETQY
V gene: TRBV6-2/TRBV6-3; J gene: TRBJ2-7; clone size: NA; CDR3 protein: ASTDSYEQY
V gene: TRBV4-3; J gene: TRBJ2-7; clone size: many; CDR3 protein: ASSQDLGQGVLEQY